Presented here are 19 T cell receptor beta chains from one specimen sequenced in a study of blood T cell repertoires in COVID-19. Generated by immunoSEQ multiplex PCR, the TCRdb table keeps only in-frame clones and is missing some. The sample has roughly 230,000 clones, roughly 85% seen once. The sample was peripheral blood. These receptors were taken from a man in his fifties with COVID-19, enrolled during active disease.

The chain combines TRBV7-9 with TRBJ2-3; tentatively, D is TRBD2 (5 bases). The germline V gene has CDR1 SEHNR and CDR2 FQNEAQ (reference sequence). The V and J ends lost 10 bases and 0 bases respectively, with 11 bases between them. The CDR3 consists of 13 residues. The CDR3 here is CATGLGSTDTQYF. The CDR3, as DNA: TGTGCCACGGGGTTGGGAAGCACAGATACGCAGTATTTT.

In nucleotides, the CDR3 is TGTGCCAGCTCACGGACAGGGGGGACAGATACGCAGTATTTT. Translating gives CASSRTGGTDTQYF. The rearrangement uses TRBV18 and TRBJ2-3, with TRBD1 matching 10 bases. V dropped 4 bases and J dropped 3; count of bases not matched to a gene: 1. From germline, CDR1 is KGHSH and CDR2 LQKENI. The CDR3 extends over 14 amino acids.

The chain uses TRBV27 and TRBJ1-3, with a tentative D call TRBD1 (6 bases). CDR1 and CDR2 from the germline V gene are MNHEY and SMNVEV (reference sequence). The CDR3 totals 16 residues. Trimming removed 4 bases from V and 4 bases from J, with 17 bases in between. The CDR3 region has the DNA TGTGCCAGCAGTTCTTACTCAGGGGTAATGGGAAACACCATATATTTT. Translated: CASSSYSGVMGNTIYF.

V gene TRBV3-1 (or the pseudogene TRBV3-2) combines with J gene TRBJ2-1; 10 bases map to TRBD2. The CDR3 sequence is 18 residues long. Germline CDR1 is LGHDT and CDR2 is YNNKEL (reference sequence). Trimming removed 2 bases from V and 10 bases from J; junction bases left unmatched: 17. CDR3 sequence: CASSQRGKRGGPAAEQFF. The CDR3 DNA follows: TGTGCCAGCAGCCAAAGAGGGAAGCGGGGGGGCCCAGCGGCCGAGCAGTTCTTC.

The CDR3 region has the DNA TGTGCCAGCAGCCTTAGCGGGGGTTCTTACAATGAGCAGTTCTTC. This encodes CASSLSGGSYNEQFF. The chain combines TRBV3-1 (or the pseudogene TRBV3-2) with TRBJ2-1; 9 bases line up with TRBD2. Trimming took 4 bases from V and 4 from J; bases not matched to a gene: 5. From germline, CDR1 is LGHDT and CDR2 YNNKEL (reference sequence). The CDR3 sequence is 15 residues long.

The gene calls are TRBV13 and TRBJ2-2; D gene ambiguous. V dropped 0 bases and J dropped 0 bases, with 5 bases sitting between them. The CDR3 extends over 15 amino acids. The V gene's germline CDR1 is PRHDT and CDR2 FYEKMQ (reference sequence). CDR3 sequence: CASSLGQTNTGELFF. The CDR3 DNA is TGTGCCAGCAGCTTAGGACAGACGAACACCGGGGAGCTGTTTTTT. Full variable domain (rest looked up from reference TRBV13 and TRBJ2-2): AAGVIQSPRHLIKEKRETATLKCYPIPRHDTVYWYQQGPGQDPQFLISFYEKMQSDKGSIPDRFSAQQFSDYHSELNMSSLELGDSALYFCASSLGQTNTGELFFGEGSRLTVL.

The chain has TRBV7-8 and TRBJ1-2, with D hard to call. Between the trimmed V and J ends, which lost 1 base and 4 bases, there was a span of 7 bases. This CDR3 has 13 residues. The V gene's germline CDR1 is SGHVS and CDR2 FQNEAQ. The CDR3 coding sequence is TGTGCCAGCAGCTTAGACAGAATCTATGGCTACACCTTC. This sequence encodes CASSLDRIYGYTF.

This clone was seen just once. This chain links TRBV4-1 with TRBJ2-2; tentatively, D is TRBD2 (6 bases). The CDR3 consists of 15 residues. V shed 0 bases and J shed 5 bases, with 10 bases lying between them. Germline V gives CDR1 MGHRA, CDR2 YSYEKL. The CDR3 sequence is CASSQESRGTGELFF. CDR3 sequence (DNA): TGCGCCAGCAGCCAAGAGAGCCGGGGGACCGGGGAGCTGTTTTTT.

This chain joins TRBV18 and TRBJ2-4; the D gene is possibly TRBD1 (6 bases). Germline V lookup: CDR1 KGHSH, CDR2 LQKENI. The length of the CDR3 is 15 residues. V lost 3 bases, J lost 0 bases, and 9 bases lay in between. The CDR3 spells CASSPGAEAKNIQYF. DNA of the CDR3: TGTGCCAGCTCACCGGGGGCTGAAGCCAAAAACATTCAGTACTTC.

V usage is TRBV2 and J usage is TRBJ1-2, with 7 positions matching TRBD1. The germline V gene has CDR1 SNHLY and CDR2 FYNNEI. CDR3 length equals 13 residues. The junction had 7 bases not matched to a gene; V was cut back by 6 bases and J by 6 bases. CDR3 in DNA: TGTGCCAGCAGAGACCGACAGGGCCATGGCTACACCTTC. Its translation is CASRDRQGHGYTF.

This clone was detected once. This chain uses TRBV18 with TRBJ1-1; TRBD1 aligns across 7 bases. There are 15 residues in the CDR3. Germline lookup yields CDR1 KGHSH and CDR2 LQKENI. The V gene end was trimmed by 1 base and the J gene end by 7 bases; junction bases not matched to a gene: 9. In DNA, the CDR3 is TGTGCCAGCTCACCACGGGGTCAGGGGGACAGTGAAGCTTTCTTT. This sequence encodes CASSPRGQGDSEAFF.

The chain joins TRBV28 to TRBJ2-4, with 7 positions matching TRBD2. V dropped 7 bases and J dropped 12; count of bases not matched to a gene: 12. Looked up from germline, CDR1 is MDHEN and CDR2 is SYDVKM. The CDR3 extends over 13 amino acids. CDR3 loop: CASNTPARGDQYF. The CDR3 coding sequence is TGTGCCAGCAACACCCCGGCCCGGGGGGATCAGTACTTC.

The genes are TRBV3-1 (or the pseudogene TRBV3-2) and TRBJ1-2; possibly TRBD1 for D (6 bases). The CDR3 spans 14 residues. The ends were cut back, 2 bases at V and 5 bases at J, with 12 bases in the middle. Germline CDR1 reads LGHDT; CDR2 reads YNNKEL (reference sequence). CDR3 amino acids: CASSQPGQPYGYTF. The CDR3 region has the DNA TGTGCCAGCAGCCAACCAGGACAGCCTTATGGCTACACCTTC.

DNA of the CDR3: TGTGCCAGCAGCGCCGGGACAGGGCCAACGGGCACCATATATTTT. Protein sequence: CASSAGTGPTGTIYF. The gene calls are TRBV9 and TRBJ1-3; TRBD1 agrees at 9 bases. Germline V gene data show CDR1 as SGDLS and CDR2 as YYNGEE. Trimming cost V 3 bases and J 9 bases; bases outside gene matches: 10. The CDR3 is 15 residues long.

This clone was observed a few times. The gene calls are TRBV12-3 or TRBV12-4 and TRBJ2-3; possible D gene TRBD1, 6 bases. V was shortened by 2 bases and J by 14 bases, with 17 bases between the two germline ends. CDR3 length: 13 amino acids. In DNA, the CDR3 is TGTGCCAGCAGTTTATCACAGGGATCCGAAGGGTATTTT. It translates to CASSLSQGSEGYF.

The chain uses TRBV4-2 and TRBJ1-1; D is uncertain. CDR1 and CDR2 from the germline V gene are LGHNA and YNFKEQ. The CDR3 extends over 13 amino acids. V lost 0 bases and J 5 bases, leaving 7 bases between the germline ends. CDR3 amino acids: CASSQDHGTEAFF. CDR3 DNA sequence: TGTGCCAGCAGCCAAGATCACGGGACTGAAGCTTTCTTT.

The V and J genes are TRBV6-5 and TRBJ1-2; TRBD1 matches at 9 bases. From germline, CDR1 is MNHEY and CDR2 SVGAGI. The CDR3 runs to 15 residues. V lost 2 bases to trimming and J lost 7 bases; unmatched junction nucleotides: 8. The CDR3 loop is CASSYVDRGVGGYTF. The CDR3 DNA follows: TGTGCCAGCAGTTACGTCGACAGGGGGGTCGGTGGCTACACCTTC.

V gene TRBV3-1 (or the pseudogene TRBV3-2) combines with J gene TRBJ2-3, with 13 nucleotides matching TRBD2. The trim removed 1 base at V and 5 bases at J, leaving 12 bases unmatched. Germline V gene sequence: CDR1 LGHDT, CDR2 YNNKEL (reference sequence). This CDR3 region has 19 residues. The CDR3, as DNA: TGTGCCAGCAGCCAAGTCCCGCGGGGGACTAGCGGGGTGAAAGATACGCAGTATTTT. This gives the protein CASSQVPRGTSGVKDTQYF.

The rearrangement uses TRBV6-1 and TRBJ1-5; the D gene is possibly TRBD1 (5 bases). V was cut by 3 bases and J by 2 bases, with 11 bases left in between. CDR1 and CDR2 from the germline V gene are MNHNS and SASEGT. The CDR3 length is 15 residues. In DNA, the CDR3 is TGTGCCAGCAGTGACCCCACAGGTCGCAATCAGCCCCAGCATTTT. Translating it yields CASSDPTGRNQPQHF.